This TCR beta chain was found in a study of cytomegalovirus exposure and HLA in healthy donors. Overall study results and limits: Most TCR sequences were rare, but some public TCRs occurred in many donors.

PCR primers comprised 60 Vbeta and 13 Jbeta primers. TCRdb keeps only in-frame clones here, not all; method: immunoSEQ multiplex PCR. Among over 100,000 clones listed, roughly 80% were seen once. On this clone itself: Its antigen is currently unknown.

The CDR3 consists of 16 residues. V lost 0 bases, J lost 1 base, and 10 bases lay in between. Germline V lookup: CDR1 SGHTA, CDR2 FQGTGA. Input material: PBMCs. The rearrangement uses TRBV7-3 and TRBJ2-1; D possibly corresponds to TRBD2 (5 bases). The origin of this receptor is a man between 40 and 49 years old in good health and CMV-seronegative. CDR3 in amino acids: CASSLTGGLSYNEQFF. Here the CDR3 DNA reads TGTGCCAGCAGCTTAACGGGCGGACTTTCCTACAATGAGCAGTTCTTC.